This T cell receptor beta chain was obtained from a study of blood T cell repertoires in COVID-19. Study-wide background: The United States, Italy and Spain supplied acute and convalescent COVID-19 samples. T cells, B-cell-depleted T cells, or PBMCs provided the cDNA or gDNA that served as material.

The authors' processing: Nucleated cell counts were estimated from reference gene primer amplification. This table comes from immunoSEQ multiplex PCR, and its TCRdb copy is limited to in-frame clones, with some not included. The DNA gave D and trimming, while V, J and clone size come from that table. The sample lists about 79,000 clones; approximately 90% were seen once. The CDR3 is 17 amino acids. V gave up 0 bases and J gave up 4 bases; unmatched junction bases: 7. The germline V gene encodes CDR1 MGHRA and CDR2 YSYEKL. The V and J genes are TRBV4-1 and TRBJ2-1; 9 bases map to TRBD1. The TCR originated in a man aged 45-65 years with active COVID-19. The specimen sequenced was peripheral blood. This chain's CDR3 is CASSQDTGGLGYNEQFF. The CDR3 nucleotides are TGCGCCAGCAGCCAAGATACAGGGGGCCTGGGATACAATGAGCAGTTCTTC.